This is a list of T cell receptor beta chains from one sample in a study of T-cell memory formation after mild COVID-19. MiXCR was run by TCRdb on the 5' RACE reads, yielding one entry per CDR3 protein. The table has roughly 610,000 distinct CDR3 sequences, around 16% seen once. The sample consisted of PBMCs or a T cell subset sorted from them (not recorded which). The receptors were sampled from an adult woman who had mild COVID-19 (a few samples of this study predate the infection). Cell type and time point are not known. The CDR3 runs from the conserved cysteine through the conserved F or W. Each record gives: V gene, CDR3 protein.

v_call: TRBV12-3/TRBV12-4; cdr3_aa: CASSFAGLSYNEQFF
v_call: TRBV24-1; cdr3_aa: CATSDYRVGELFF
v_call: TRBV12-3/TRBV12-4; cdr3_aa: CASRAGGSPLHF
v_call: TRBV3-1; cdr3_aa: CASSQRGGREQFF
v_call: TRBV12-3/TRBV12-4; cdr3_aa: CASSFLHVTGYTDTQYF
v_call: TRBV6-6; cdr3_aa: CASDWTGEADTQYF
v_call: TRBV19; cdr3_aa: CASTIGRDRATDTQYF
v_call: TRBV5-4; cdr3_aa: CASSPKTGGSYEQYF
v_call: TRBV20-1; cdr3_aa: CSASVDSSYGYTF
v_call: TRBV4-3; cdr3_aa: CASSQRGGLSETYGLTEELFF
v_call: TRBV10-3; cdr3_aa: CAISESPLGLYGYTF
v_call: TRBV7-3; cdr3_aa: CASSSSGREGNNEQFF
v_call: TRBV20-1; cdr3_aa: CSAIRAPYGYTF
v_call: TRBV5-1; cdr3_aa: CASSLTGGHEQYF
v_call: TRBV20-1; cdr3_aa: CSASDRDRGYSNQPQHF
v_call: TRBV12-3/TRBV12-4; cdr3_aa: CASRAGYGYTF
v_call: TRBV3-1; cdr3_aa: CASSQRPNTEAFF
v_call: TRBV6-1; cdr3_aa: CASTPGSLQETQYF
v_call: TRBV5-1; cdr3_aa: CASSLSSGSNQPQHF
v_call: TRBV6-5; cdr3_aa: CASSFTRAQTQYF
v_call: TRBV5-4; cdr3_aa: CASSLRDRDIMGIEQFF
v_call: TRBV6-5; cdr3_aa: CASSYSSPSGGSYEQYF
v_call: TRBV7-9; cdr3_aa: CASSLVVLGEQYF
v_call: TRBV6-5; cdr3_aa: CASSSPAGNYNEQFF
v_call: TRBV5-1; cdr3_aa: CASSLEDRTQETQYF
v_call: TRBV6-2/TRBV6-3; cdr3_aa: CASGASGTDTQYF
v_call: TRBV2; cdr3_aa: CASRADGAKNIQYF
v_call: TRBV11-2; cdr3_aa: CASTDGSLEFF
v_call: TRBV7-9; cdr3_aa: CASSTQDGGRGYTF
v_call: TRBV15; cdr3_aa: CATSSGQASTYEQYF
v_call: TRBV29-1; cdr3_aa: CSVPQMGTGGETQYF
v_call: TRBV7-8; cdr3_aa: CASSPGGAPGVTEAFF
v_call: TRBV20-1; cdr3_aa: CSARGQQTASTDTQYF
v_call: TRBV4-1; cdr3_aa: CASSPTGSGNEKLFF
v_call: TRBV2; cdr3_aa: CASSQLTANYGYTF
v_call: TRBV12-3/TRBV12-4; cdr3_aa: CASRRSGTGTNVLTF
v_call: TRBV5-1; cdr3_aa: CASSLGPRNEKLFF
v_call: TRBV6-6; cdr3_aa: CASTAGGETQYF
v_call: TRBV20-1; cdr3_aa: CSARDLTGGETDTQYF
v_call: TRBV19; cdr3_aa: CASRRGLLSEQYF
v_call: TRBV6-6; cdr3_aa: CASSYLGSSGANVLTF
v_call: TRBV6-6; cdr3_aa: CASSPEPGQGADEQFF
v_call: TRBV19; cdr3_aa: CASSIGEYNEQFF
v_call: TRBV10-3; cdr3_aa: CAISLEDTQYF
v_call: TRBV7-6; cdr3_aa: CASSSTGPRTDTEAFF
v_call: TRBV2; cdr3_aa: CASSASTGNANTGELFF
v_call: TRBV30; cdr3_aa: CAWSVHQVGLLSPLHF